The 25 T cell receptor beta chains in this list originate from one sample, sequenced in a study of cytomegalovirus exposure and HLA in healthy donors. PCR amplification relied on 60 Vbeta primers (plus 13 Jbeta primers). The repertoire was sequenced with immunoSEQ multiplex PCR; TCRdb's copy has only in-frame clones and lacks some. The sample records some 190,000 clones, around 80% being singletons. Sequenced: PBMCs. These receptors were collected from a woman aged 30 to 39 in good health and CMV-seronegative.

The J gene is TRBJ2-1, the V gene TRBV5-1; perhaps TRBD1 as D (6 bases). Trimming left V 2 bases short and J 5 bases short, with 14 bases between. Germline CDR1 and CDR2: SGHRS and YFSETQ. The CDR3 loop spans 15 amino acids. The CDR3 nucleotides read TGCGCCAGCAGCTTCGTGGCAGGGACAAACAATGAGCAGTTCTTC. Translated, it gives CASSFVAGTNNEQFF.

Notes on this clone: Other DNA sequences from this sample encode an identical CDR3 as well. The CDR3 loop is CASSFLAGGPNEQFF. Written as DNA, the CDR3 is TGCGCCAGCAGCTTTCTAGCGGGGGGGCCCAATGAGCAGTTCTTC. The rearrangement joins TRBV5-1 to TRBJ2-1, with TRBD2 matching over 12 bases. Germline CDR1 and CDR2: SGHRS and YFSETQ. This CDR3 has 15 amino acids. J was trimmed by 6 bases and V by 2 bases; bases with no gene match: 3.

This clone was observed a few times. The CDR3, as DNA: TGCACCAGCAGCCAAGATGGGCAGGTTCCCTACAATGAGCAGTTCTTC. This encodes CTSSQDGQVPYNEQFF. This chain connects TRBV1 to TRBJ2-1; no DNA check was done on the table's D call, TRBD1. TRBV1 corresponds to a pseudogene. The CDR3 contains 16 residues.

This clone was recorded a few times. This sequence joins TRBV5-1 and TRBJ2-7, with a weak D call TRBD2 (6 bases). The CDR3 extends over 15 amino acids. Germline CDR1 SGHRS, CDR2 YFSETQ. Trimming pared 0 bases from V and 0 bases from J, leaving 10 bases between. For the CDR3, the DNA is TGCGCCAGCAGCTTGGTGGGGGGTCACTCCTACGAGCAGTACTTC. This translates into CASSLVGGHSYEQYF.

The genes are TRBV15 and TRBJ2-1; the match to TRBD2 covers 7 bases. The CDR3 sequence is 16 residues long. CDR1 is LNHNV, CDR2 YYDKDF, per germline (reference sequence). V shed 0 bases, J shed 2 bases, and the junction held 4 bases outside the gene matches. The CDR3 bases are TGTGCCACCAGCAGAGAATGGGGGGGGGCCTACAATGAGCAGTTCTTC. Translated: CATSREWGGAYNEQFF.

The chain links TRBV4-1 to TRBJ2-7; D not certain. V dropped 0 bases and J dropped 2 bases, with 11 bases sitting between them. Looked up from germline, CDR1 is MGHRA and CDR2 is YSYEKL. The length of the CDR3 is 15 residues. CDR3 residues: CASSQDQNRPYEQYF. The CDR3 nucleotides read TGCGCCAGCAGCCAAGATCAGAACAGACCCTACGAGCAGTACTTC.

The J gene is TRBJ2-2, the V gene TRBV4-2; 13 nucleotides match TRBD2. Trimming took 4 bases from V and 2 from J; bases not matched to a gene: 7. The CDR3 length is 18 residues. Germline V gives CDR1 LGHNA, CDR2 YNFKEQ. Here the CDR3 reads CASSLETSGGTNTGELFF. For the CDR3, the DNA is TGTGCCAGCAGCCTCGAGACTAGCGGGGGGACTAACACCGGGGAGCTGTTTTTT.

The V call is TRBV5-1, the J call TRBJ2-3; tentative D call: TRBD1 (5 bases). From germline, CDR1 is SGHRS and CDR2 YFSETQ. Trimming left V 5 bases short and J 2 bases short, with 9 bases between. This CDR3 comprises 13 residues. The CDR3 spells CASRLTVTDTQYF. CDR3 DNA sequence: TGCGCCAGCAGATTGACAGTCACAGATACGCAGTATTTT.

V gene TRBV9 combines with J gene TRBJ2-3, with 8 bases aligning to TRBD2. CDR3 length: 15 residues. The germline V gene encodes CDR1 SGDLS and CDR2 YYNGEE. Trimming cost V 7 bases and J 0 bases; bases outside gene matches: 7. The CDR3 loop reads CASAGGGISTDTQYF. DNA of the CDR3: TGTGCCAGCGCGGGCGGGGGGATCAGCACAGATACGCAGTATTTT.

CDR3 sequence: CASRSPRGVNYGYTF. The DNA of the CDR3 is TGTGCCAGCAGATCCCCACGGGGGGTTAACTATGGCTACACCTTC. This chain connects TRBV6-6 to TRBJ1-2; tentatively, D is TRBD1 (5 bases). The germline V gene has CDR1 MNHNY and CDR2 SVGAGI (reference sequence). The V and J ends lost 6 bases and 1 base respectively, with 15 bases between them. This CDR3 region has 15 residues.

The table lists this clone with a few counts. The gene calls are TRBV2 and TRBJ2-5; 10 bases align to TRBD2. This CDR3 is 15 amino acids long. The V and J ends lost 4 bases and 2 bases, in that order; junction bases with no gene match: 4. Germline values: CDR1 SNHLY, CDR2 FYNNEI. CDR3 region: CASSVTSGEQETQYF. The CDR3 bases are TGTGCCAGCAGTGTCACTAGCGGGGAGCAAGAGACCCAGTACTTC.

CDR3 nucleotides: TGTGCCAGCTCACCCGACAGGGTGCTAGATCTACAGTATTTT. It codes for CASSPDRVLDLQYF. The chain combines TRBV18 with TRBJ2-3, with 7 bases aligning to TRBD1. CDR3 length: 14 amino acids. Per germline, CDR1 KGHSH and CDR2 LQKENI. Losses at the gene ends were 3 bases for V and 12 bases for J; bases not matched to a gene: 12. Full variable domain (outside the CDR3, taken from reference TRBV18 and TRBJ2-3): NAGVMQNPRHLVRRRGQEARLRCSPMKGHSHVYWYRQLPEEGLKFMVYLQKENIIDESGMPKERFSAEFPKEGPSILRIQQVVRGDSAAYFCASSPDRVLDLQYFGPGTRLTVL.

V usage is TRBV28 and J usage is TRBJ2-5; TRBD1 aligns across 7 bases. Losses at the gene ends were 3 bases for V and 6 bases for J; bases not matched to a gene: 10. Germline assignment: CDR1 MDHEN and CDR2 SYDVKM. This CDR3 region has 15 residues. Here the CDR3 reads CASSLGQGVYKTQYF. The CDR3 coding sequence is TGTGCCAGCAGTTTGGGCCAGGGGGTTTACAAGACCCAGTACTTC.

This clone was counted only a few times. The chain has TRBV11-1 and TRBJ1-4; the match to TRBD1 covers 9 bases. V shed 5 bases and J 6 bases; nucleotides not matched to a gene: 4. The CDR3 runs 14 residues. The V gene's germline CDR1 is SGHAT and CDR2 FQDESV (reference sequence). CDR3 sequence reads: CASSRTGEDEKLFF. Here the CDR3 DNA reads TGTGCCAGCAGCCGGACAGGGGAGGATGAAAAACTGTTTTTT.

This clone was recorded once. This chain uses TRBV6-5 with TRBJ1-5, with 7 bases identical to TRBD1. J was trimmed by 0 bases and V by 6 bases; bases with no gene match: 5. Germline V CDR1 and CDR2: MNHEY, SVGAGI. This CDR3 contains 15 residues. The CDR3 bases are TGTGCCAGCAGGTCACAGGGGAATAGCAATCAGCCCCAGCATTTT. Its translation: CASRSQGNSNQPQHF.

The chain carries TRBV7-2 and TRBJ1-3; 8 nucleotides agree with TRBD1. The CDR3 has 15 amino acids. Germline CDR1 reads SGHTA; CDR2 reads FQGNSA. With V trimmed by 1 base and J by 2 bases, 1 base remained unmatched. CDR3 sequence reads: CASSLGTGTGNTIYF. The CDR3 region has the DNA TGTGCCAGCAGCTTAGGGACAGGGACTGGAAACACCATATATTTT.

The sample holds a few counts of this clone. This chain joins TRBV30 and TRBJ2-5; D gene unclear. There are 12 residues in the CDR3. Germline CDR1 and CDR2: GTSNPN and SVGIG (reference sequence). V gave up 2 bases and J gave up 7 bases, with 11 bases separating them. CDR3 protein: CAWSSVRGTQYF. The DNA for the CDR3 is TGTGCCTGGAGTTCTGTTAGAGGGACCCAGTACTTC.

In its sample, this clone was seen a few times. The gene calls are TRBV18 and TRBJ1-2; possible D gene TRBD1, 6 bases. Trimming stripped 1 base from V and 2 bases from J, with 17 bases between. Germline assignment: CDR1 KGHSH and CDR2 LQKENI. There are 17 residues in the CDR3. In nucleotides, the CDR3 is TGTGCCAGCTCACCACTCGGCCCTCACAGGGAGAACTATGGCTACACCTTC. Translating it yields CASSPLGPHRENYGYTF.

V usage is TRBV7-2 and J usage is TRBJ2-7, with 7 positions matching TRBD1. From germline, CDR1 is SGHTA and CDR2 FQGNSA. The CDR3 loop spans 15 amino acids. Germline trimming cut 5 bases from V and 5 bases from J; bases unmatched to any gene: 12. The CDR3 here is CASSHRGPARNEQYF. For the CDR3, the DNA is TGTGCCAGCAGCCACAGGGGACCCGCGAGGAACGAGCAGTACTTC.

The chain employs TRBV9 and TRBJ1-4; maybe TRBD1 (5 bases). The V end was cut by 4 bases, the J end by 8 bases, with 15 bases between. The CDR3 sequence is 14 residues long. CDR1 is SGDLS and CDR2 is YYNGEE in the germline V gene. CDR3 sequence: CASSPEQGGEKLFF. As DNA, the CDR3 is TGTGCCAGCAGCCCCGAGCAGGGAGGGGAAAAACTGTTTTTT.

This rearrangement joins TRBV9 to TRBJ2-2; the match to TRBD2 covers 10 bases. CDR1 is SGDLS, CDR2 YYNGEE, per germline. The CDR3 has 15 residues. Unmatched junction bases numbered 3, after V lost 3 bases and J lost 4 bases. Here the CDR3 DNA reads TGTGCCAGCAGCGGTAGCGGGGGGACCACCGGGGAGCTGTTTTTT. Protein: CASSGSGGTTGELFF.

The chain employs TRBV4-2 and TRBJ2-3, with 9 bases lining up with TRBD2. After removal of 4 bases from V and 3 bases from J, the junction contained 11 bases not matched to a gene. CDR3 length equals 17 residues. Germline-derived CDR1 and CDR2 are LGHNA and YNFKEQ. The CDR3 protein is CASSLGGAGGGTDTQYF. For the CDR3, the DNA is TGTGCCAGCAGCCTAGGGGGAGCGGGGGGCGGTACAGATACGCAGTATTTT.

The chain links TRBV10-1 to TRBJ1-1, with a tentative D call TRBD1 (5 bases). The CDR3 consists of 15 residues. The germline V gene encodes CDR1 WNHNN and CDR2 SYGVQD (reference sequence). Trimming pared 6 bases from V and 1 base from J, leaving 15 bases between. The DNA for the CDR3 is TGCGCCAGCAGGGTTCCTGGACATACGAACACTGAAGCTTTCTTT. Translating gives CASRVPGHTNTEAFF.

This chain uses TRBV6-4 with TRBJ1-1, with D perhaps matching TRBD1 (5 bases). Per germline, CDR1 MRHNA and CDR2 SNTAGT. The germline V and J ends were trimmed by 6 bases and 5 bases, with 16 bases remaining between them. The CDR3 is made up of 14 amino acids. CDR3: CASSTQGGATEAFF. For the CDR3, the DNA is TGTGCCAGCAGCACTCAGGGTGGGGCGACTGAAGCTTTCTTT.

CDR3 sequence (DNA): TGTGCCAGCAGCATAAGGACAGGGAACTACACCTTC. It yields the protein CASSIRTGNYTF. The chain combines TRBV5-4 with TRBJ1-2, with TRBD1 matching over 8 bases. This CDR3 has 12 amino acids. V lost 4 bases to trimming and J lost 10 bases; unmatched junction nucleotides: 6. Germline CDR1 and CDR2: SGHNT and YYREEE (reference sequence).